Sequencing of this TCR beta chain was carried out in a study of neurological immune-mediated disorders. The study, taken as a whole, reports: The study found the most TCR clonal expansion in HTLV-1-associated myelopathy and the least in multiple sclerosis, below healthy controls.

Use was made of 1 million CD4+ or CD8+ T cells in sorted libraries. From germline, CDR1 is DFQATT and CDR2 SNEGSKA (reference sequence). This CDR3 spans 13 amino acids. Trimming removed 2 bases at V and 6 bases at J, with 11 bases between. This clonotype was observed at least ten times. What it binds is not known. With 10-nucleotide random UMIs included, cDNA was synthesized by 5'RACE. TCRdb reprocessed the 5' RACE reads with MiXCR, giving one entry per CDR3 protein. Seen here are more than 30,000 distinct CDR3 sequences, roughly 3.7% observed once, and the top ten hold more than 20%. The TCR was taken from a woman aged 40 to 49 in good health. The chain joins TRBV20-1 to TRBJ1-5; D ambiguous. Sequenced material: CD4+ T cells from blood. Written as DNA, the CDR3 is TGCAGTGCTAGATCAACTTCGGGTCAGCCCCAGCATTTT. Its translation is CSARSTSGQPQHF.